This T cell receptor (beta chain) is from a study of T cells in tuberculosis. Sequencing was performed with immunoSEQ multiplex PCR; in TCRdb, only in-frame clones are kept and a portion is missing. The table lists about 58,000 clones, approximately 85% of them singletons. Trimming at V came to 7 bases and at J to 2 bases, leaving 6 bases not matched to a gene. Looked up from germline, CDR1 is SNHLY and CDR2 is FYNNEI. The CDR3 totals 15 residues. Cells were sorted from thawed PBMC rested overnight and stained with GMM-loaded CD1B tetramer, viability dye and anti-CD3. The lipid loaded on the CD1B tetramers was C32 glucose monomycolate from Rhodococcus equi.

Specimen: CD1b-GMM tetramer-negative cells sorted from PBMCs. J is TRBJ2-1 and V is TRBV2, with 9 bases matching TRBD2. This TCR was sampled from an adult woman with latent tuberculosis. The CDR3 region is CASMGLAAAYNEQFF. The DNA of the CDR3 is TGTGCCAGCATGGGACTAGCCGCCGCCTACAATGAGCAGTTCTTC.